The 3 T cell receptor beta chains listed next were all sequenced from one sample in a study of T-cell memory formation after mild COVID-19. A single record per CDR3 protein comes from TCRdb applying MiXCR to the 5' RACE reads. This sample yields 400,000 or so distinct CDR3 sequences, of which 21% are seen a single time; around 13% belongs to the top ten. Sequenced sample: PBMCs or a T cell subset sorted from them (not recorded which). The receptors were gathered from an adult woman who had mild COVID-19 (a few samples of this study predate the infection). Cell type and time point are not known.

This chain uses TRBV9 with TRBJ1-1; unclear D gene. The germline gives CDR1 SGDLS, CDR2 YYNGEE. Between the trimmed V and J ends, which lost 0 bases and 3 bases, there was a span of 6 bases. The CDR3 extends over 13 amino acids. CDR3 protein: CASSVDLYTEAFF. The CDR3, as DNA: TGTGCCAGCAGCGTAGATTTGTACACTGAAGCTTTCTTT.

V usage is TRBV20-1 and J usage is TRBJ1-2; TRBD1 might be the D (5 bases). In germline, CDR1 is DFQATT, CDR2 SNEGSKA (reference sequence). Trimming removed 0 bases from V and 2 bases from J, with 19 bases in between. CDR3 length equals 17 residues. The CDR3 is CSARDRSRAHSNYGYTF. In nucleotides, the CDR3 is TGCAGTGCTAGAGATAGGAGCAGGGCGCATTCGAACTATGGCTACACCTTC.

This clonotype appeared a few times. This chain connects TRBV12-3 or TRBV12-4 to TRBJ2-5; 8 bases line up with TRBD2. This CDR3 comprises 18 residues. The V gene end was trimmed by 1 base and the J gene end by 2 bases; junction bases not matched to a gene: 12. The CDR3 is CASSLVRRGAPLQETQYF. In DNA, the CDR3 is TGTGCCAGCAGTTTAGTCCGGCGGGGGGCACCTTTACAAGAGACCCAGTACTTC.